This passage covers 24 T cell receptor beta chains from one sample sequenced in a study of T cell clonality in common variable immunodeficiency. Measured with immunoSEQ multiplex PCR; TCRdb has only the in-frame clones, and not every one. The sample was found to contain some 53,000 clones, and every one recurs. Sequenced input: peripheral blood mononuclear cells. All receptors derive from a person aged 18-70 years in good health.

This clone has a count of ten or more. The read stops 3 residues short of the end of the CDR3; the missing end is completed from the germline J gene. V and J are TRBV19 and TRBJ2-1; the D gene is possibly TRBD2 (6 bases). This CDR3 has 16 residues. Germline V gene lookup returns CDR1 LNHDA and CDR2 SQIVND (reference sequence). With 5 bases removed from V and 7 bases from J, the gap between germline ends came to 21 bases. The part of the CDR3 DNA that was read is TGTGCCAGTAGTCCTGGGTCTTTTAGCGGTGGGAATGAG. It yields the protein CASSPGSFSGGNE. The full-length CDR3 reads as CASSPGSFSGGNEQFF.

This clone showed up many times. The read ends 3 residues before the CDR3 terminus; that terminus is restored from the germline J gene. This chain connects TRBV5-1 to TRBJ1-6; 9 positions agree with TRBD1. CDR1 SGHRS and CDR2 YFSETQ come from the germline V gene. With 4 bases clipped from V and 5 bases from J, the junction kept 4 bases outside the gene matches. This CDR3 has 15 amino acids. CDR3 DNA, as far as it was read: TGCGCCAGCAGCGTCCGGGACAGGGATAATTCACCC. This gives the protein CASSVRDRDNSP. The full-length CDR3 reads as CASSVRDRDNSPLHF.

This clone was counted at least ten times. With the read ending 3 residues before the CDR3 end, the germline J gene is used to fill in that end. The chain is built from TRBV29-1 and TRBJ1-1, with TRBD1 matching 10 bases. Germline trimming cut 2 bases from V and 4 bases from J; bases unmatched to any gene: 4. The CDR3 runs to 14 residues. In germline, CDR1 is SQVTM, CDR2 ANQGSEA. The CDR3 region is CSVESRTGGTEAFF. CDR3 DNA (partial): TGCAGCGTTGAATCGAGGACAGGGGGCACTGAA.

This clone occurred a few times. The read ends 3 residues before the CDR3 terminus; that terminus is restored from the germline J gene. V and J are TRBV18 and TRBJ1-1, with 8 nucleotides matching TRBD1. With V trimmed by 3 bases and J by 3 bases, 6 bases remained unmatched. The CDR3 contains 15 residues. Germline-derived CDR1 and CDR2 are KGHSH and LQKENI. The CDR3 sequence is CASSPSRTGHTEAFF. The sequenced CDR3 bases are TGTGCCAGCTCACCCTCCCGGACAGGGCACACTGAA.

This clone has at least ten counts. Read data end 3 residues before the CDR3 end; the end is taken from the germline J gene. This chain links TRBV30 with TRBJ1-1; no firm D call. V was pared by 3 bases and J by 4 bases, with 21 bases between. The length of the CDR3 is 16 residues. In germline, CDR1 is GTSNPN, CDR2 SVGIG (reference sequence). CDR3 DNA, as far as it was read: TGTGCCTGGAGGAGCACCAACAACCCGGGGTCCACTGAA. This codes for CAWRSTNNPGSTE. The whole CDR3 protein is CAWRSTNNPGSTEAFF.

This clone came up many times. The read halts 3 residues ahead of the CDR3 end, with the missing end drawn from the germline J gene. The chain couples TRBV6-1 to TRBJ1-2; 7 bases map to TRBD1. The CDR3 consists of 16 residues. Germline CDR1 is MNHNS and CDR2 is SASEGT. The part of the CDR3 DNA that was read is TGTGCCAGCAGTGGCCCCCTCTCGACAGGGACGGGGGGC. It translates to CASSGPLSTGTGG. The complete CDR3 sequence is CASSGPLSTGTGGYTF.

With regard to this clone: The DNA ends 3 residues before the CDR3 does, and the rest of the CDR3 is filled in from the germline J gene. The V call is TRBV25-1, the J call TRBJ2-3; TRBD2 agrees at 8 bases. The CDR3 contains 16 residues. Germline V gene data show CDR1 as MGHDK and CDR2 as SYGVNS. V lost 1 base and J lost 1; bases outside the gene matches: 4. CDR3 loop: CASSEWSGSGTDTQYF. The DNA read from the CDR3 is TGTGCCAGCAGTGAATGGAGCGGGAGTGGCACAGATACG.

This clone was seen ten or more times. The sequenced CDR3 bases are TGCAGCGTTCAGACACACGAG. Translating it yields CSVQTHE. The entire CDR3 is CSVQTHEQYF. The rearrangement uses TRBV29-1 and TRBJ2-7; D is uncertain. The CDR3 end is not reached by the read, which stops 3 residues before it; the germline J gene fills it in. Trimming shortened V by 5 bases and J by 5 bases, and 7 bases separated the two germline ends. The CDR3 contains 10 residues. Germline V lookup: CDR1 SQVTM, CDR2 ANQGSEA.

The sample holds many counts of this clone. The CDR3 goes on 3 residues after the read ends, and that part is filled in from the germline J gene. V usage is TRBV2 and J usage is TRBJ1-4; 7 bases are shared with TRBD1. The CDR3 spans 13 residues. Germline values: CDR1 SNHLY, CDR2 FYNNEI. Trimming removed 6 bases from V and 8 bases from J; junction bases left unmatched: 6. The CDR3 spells CASRKGQMEKLFF. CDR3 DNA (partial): TGTGCCAGCAGAAAGGGACAGATGGAAAAA.

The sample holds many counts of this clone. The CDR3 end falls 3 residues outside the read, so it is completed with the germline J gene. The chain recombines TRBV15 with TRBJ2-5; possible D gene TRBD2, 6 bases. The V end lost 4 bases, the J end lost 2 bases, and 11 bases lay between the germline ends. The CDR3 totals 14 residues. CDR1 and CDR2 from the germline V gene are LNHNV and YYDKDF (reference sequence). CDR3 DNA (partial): TGTGCCACCAGCATGCGGGACTGGCAAGAGACC. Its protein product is CATSMRDWQET. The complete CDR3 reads CATSMRDWQETQYF. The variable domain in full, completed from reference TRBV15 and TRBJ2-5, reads DAMVIQNPRYQVTQFGKPVTLSCSQTLNHNVMYWYQQKSSQAPKLLFHYYDKDFNNEADTPDNFQSRRPNTSFCFLDIRSPGLGDTAMYLCATSMRDWQETQYFGPGTRLLVL.

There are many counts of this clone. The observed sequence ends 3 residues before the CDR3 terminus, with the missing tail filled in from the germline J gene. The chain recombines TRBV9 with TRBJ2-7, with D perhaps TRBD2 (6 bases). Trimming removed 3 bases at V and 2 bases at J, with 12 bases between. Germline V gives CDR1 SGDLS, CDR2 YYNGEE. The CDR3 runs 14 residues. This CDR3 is CASSGRDSPYEQYF. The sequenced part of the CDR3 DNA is TGTGCCAGCAGCGGCCGGGACTCCCCCTACGAG.

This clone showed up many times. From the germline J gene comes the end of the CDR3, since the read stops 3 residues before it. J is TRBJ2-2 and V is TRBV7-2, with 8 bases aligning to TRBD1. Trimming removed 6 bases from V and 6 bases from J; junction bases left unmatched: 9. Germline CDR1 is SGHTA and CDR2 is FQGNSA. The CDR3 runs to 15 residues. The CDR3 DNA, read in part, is TGTGCCAGCAGTCTACTCCGGACAGGGCCCGGGGAG. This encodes CASSLLRTGPGE. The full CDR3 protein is CASSLLRTGPGELFF.

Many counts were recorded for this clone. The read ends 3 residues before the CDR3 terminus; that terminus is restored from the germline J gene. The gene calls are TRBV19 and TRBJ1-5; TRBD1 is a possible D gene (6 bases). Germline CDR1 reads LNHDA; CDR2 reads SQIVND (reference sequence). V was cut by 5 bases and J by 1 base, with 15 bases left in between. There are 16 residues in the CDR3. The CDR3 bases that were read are TGTGCCAGTAGTTTGCACAGGGTCATCAGCAATCAGCCC. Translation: CASSLHRVISNQP. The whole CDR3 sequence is CASSLHRVISNQPQHF.

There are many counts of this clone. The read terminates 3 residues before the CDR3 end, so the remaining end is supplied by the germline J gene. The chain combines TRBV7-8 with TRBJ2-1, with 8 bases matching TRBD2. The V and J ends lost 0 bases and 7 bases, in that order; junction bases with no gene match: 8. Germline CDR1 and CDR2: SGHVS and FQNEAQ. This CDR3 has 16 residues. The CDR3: CASSLAAGTSRNEQFF. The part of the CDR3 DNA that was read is TGTGCCAGCAGCTTAGCGGCCGGGACTAGTCGTAATGAG.

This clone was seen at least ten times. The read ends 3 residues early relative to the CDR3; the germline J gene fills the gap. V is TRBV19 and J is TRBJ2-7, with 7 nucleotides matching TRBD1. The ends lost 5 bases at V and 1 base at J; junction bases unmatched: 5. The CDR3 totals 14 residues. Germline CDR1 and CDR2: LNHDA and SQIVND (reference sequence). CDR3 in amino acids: CASSDRVMSYEQYF. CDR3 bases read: TGTGCCAGTAGTGACAGGGTAATGTCCTACGAG.

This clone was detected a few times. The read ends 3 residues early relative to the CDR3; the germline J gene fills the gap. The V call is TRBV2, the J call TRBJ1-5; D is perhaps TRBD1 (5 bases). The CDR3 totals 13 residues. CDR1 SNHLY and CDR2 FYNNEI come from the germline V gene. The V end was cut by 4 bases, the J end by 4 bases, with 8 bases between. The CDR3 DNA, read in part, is TGTGCCAGCAGTGCACAGGCGAATCAGCCC. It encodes CASSAQANQP. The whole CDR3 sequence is CASSAQANQPQHF.

The sequenced part of the CDR3 DNA is TGTGCCAGCAGCACACTTCATAGCAATCAGCCG. It is translated as CASSTLHSNQP. Given in full, the CDR3 is CASSTLHSNQPQYF. V usage is TRBV7-2 and J usage is TRBJ2-3, with D unclear. Sequencing ends 3 residues short of the CDR3 end; the germline J gene provides the rest. Germline V lookup: CDR1 SGHTA, CDR2 FQGNSA. The CDR3 totals 14 residues. The full variable domain, its missing parts supplied by reference TRBV7-2 and TRBJ2-3, is GAGVSQSPSNKVTEKGKDVELRCDPISGHTALYWYRQSLGQGLEFLIYFQGNSAPDKSGLPSDRFSAERTGGSVSTLTIQRTQQEDSAVYLCASSTLHSNQPQYFGPGTRLTVL.

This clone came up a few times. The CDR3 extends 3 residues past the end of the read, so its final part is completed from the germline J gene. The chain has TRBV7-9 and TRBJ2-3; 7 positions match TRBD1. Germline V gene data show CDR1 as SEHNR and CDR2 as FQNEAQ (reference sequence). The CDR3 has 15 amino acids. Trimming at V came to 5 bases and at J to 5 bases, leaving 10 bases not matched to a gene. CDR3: CASSNSGTEQDTQYF. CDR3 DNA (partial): TGTGCCAGCAGCAACTCCGGGACAGAGCAAGATACG.

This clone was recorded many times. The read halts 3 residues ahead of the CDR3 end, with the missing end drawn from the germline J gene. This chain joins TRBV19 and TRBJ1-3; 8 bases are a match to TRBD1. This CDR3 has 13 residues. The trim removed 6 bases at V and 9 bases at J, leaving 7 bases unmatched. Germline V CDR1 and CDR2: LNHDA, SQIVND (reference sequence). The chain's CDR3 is CASSTGGVGTIYF. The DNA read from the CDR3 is TGTGCCAGTAGCACAGGGGGAGTCGGCACC.

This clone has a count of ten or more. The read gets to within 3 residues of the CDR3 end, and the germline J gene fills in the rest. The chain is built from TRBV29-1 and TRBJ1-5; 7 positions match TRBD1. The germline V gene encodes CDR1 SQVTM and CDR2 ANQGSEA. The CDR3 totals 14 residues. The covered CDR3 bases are TGCAGACAGAAGACAGGGCTACTCAATCAGCCC. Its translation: CRQKTGLLNQP. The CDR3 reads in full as CRQKTGLLNQPQHF.

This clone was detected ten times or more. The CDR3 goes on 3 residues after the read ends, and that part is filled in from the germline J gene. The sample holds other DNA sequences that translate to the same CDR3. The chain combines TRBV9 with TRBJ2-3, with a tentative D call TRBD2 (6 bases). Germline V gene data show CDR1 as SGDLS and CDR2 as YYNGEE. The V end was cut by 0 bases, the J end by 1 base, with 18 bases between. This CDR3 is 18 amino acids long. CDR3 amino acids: CASSVGLAGFDRTDTQYF. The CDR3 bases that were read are TGTGCCAGCAGCGTAGGGCTGGCGGGATTCGACCGCACAGATACG.

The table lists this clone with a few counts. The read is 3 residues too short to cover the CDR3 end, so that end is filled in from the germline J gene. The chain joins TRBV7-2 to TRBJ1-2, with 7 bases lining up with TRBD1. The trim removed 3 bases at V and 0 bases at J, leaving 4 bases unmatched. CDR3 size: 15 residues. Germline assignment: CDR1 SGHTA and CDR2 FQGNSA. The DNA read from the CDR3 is TGTGCCAGCAGCTTTTGGGACAGAACTAACTATGGC. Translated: CASSFWDRTNYG. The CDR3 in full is CASSFWDRTNYGYTF.

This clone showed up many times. The CDR3 bases that were read are TGTGCCAGCAGTGACCTTCGGGGACAGAGCGAGACC. Encoded protein: CASSDLRGQSET. In full, the CDR3 reads CASSDLRGQSETQYF. This chain uses TRBV2 with TRBJ2-5; 7 bases fit TRBD1. The DNA ends 3 residues before the CDR3 does, and the rest of the CDR3 is filled in from the germline J gene. CDR1 and CDR2 (germline): SNHLY, FYNNEI. J lost 5 bases, V lost 3 bases, and 9 bases had no gene match. This CDR3 contains 15 residues. Filled out from reference TRBV2 and TRBJ2-5, the complete variable domain reads EPEVTQTPSHQVTQMGQEVILRCVPISNHLYFYWYRQILGQKVEFLVSFYNNEISEKSEIFDDQFSVERPDGSNFTLKIRSTKLEDSAMYFCASSDLRGQSETQYFGPGTRLLVL.

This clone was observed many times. The CDR3 DNA, read in part, is TGTGCCTGGAGTGTCTGGGACAGGGGTTACGAG. This gives the protein CAWSVWDRGYE. The whole CDR3 protein reads CAWSVWDRGYEQYF. The J gene is TRBJ2-7, the V gene TRBV30, with TRBD1 matching 10 bases. The missing CDR3 end, 3 residues past where the read stops, is filled in from the germline J gene. The CDR3 is 14 residues long. Trimming took 0 bases from V and 4 from J; bases not matched to a gene: 3. The V gene's germline CDR1 is GTSNPN and CDR2 SVGIG (reference sequence).